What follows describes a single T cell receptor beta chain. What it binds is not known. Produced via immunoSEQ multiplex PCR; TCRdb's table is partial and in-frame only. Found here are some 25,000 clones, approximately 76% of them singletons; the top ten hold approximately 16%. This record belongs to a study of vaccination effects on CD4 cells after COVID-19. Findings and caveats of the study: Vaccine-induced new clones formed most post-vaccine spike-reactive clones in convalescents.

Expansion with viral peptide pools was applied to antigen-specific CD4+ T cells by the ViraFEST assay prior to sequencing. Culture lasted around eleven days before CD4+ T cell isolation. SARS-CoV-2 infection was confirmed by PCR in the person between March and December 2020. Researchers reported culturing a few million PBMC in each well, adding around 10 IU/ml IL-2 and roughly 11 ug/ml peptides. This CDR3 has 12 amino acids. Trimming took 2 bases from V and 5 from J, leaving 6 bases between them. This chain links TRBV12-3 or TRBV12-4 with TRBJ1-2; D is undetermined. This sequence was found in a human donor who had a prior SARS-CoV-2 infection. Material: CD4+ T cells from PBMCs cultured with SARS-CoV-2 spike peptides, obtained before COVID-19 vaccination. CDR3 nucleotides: TGTGCCAGCAGTTTATTGGGGTATGGCTACACCTTC. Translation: CASSLLGYGYTF.